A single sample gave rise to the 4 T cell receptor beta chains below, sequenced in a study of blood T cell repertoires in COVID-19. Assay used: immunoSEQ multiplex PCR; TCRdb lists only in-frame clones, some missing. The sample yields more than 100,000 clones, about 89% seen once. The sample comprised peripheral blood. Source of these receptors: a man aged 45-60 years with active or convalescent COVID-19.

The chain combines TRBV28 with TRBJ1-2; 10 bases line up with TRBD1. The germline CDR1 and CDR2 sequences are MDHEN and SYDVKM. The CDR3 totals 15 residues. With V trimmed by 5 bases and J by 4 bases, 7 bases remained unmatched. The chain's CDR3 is CASSPGQGGVYGYTF. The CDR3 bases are TGTGCCAGCAGTCCCGGACAGGGGGGTGTCTATGGCTACACCTTC.

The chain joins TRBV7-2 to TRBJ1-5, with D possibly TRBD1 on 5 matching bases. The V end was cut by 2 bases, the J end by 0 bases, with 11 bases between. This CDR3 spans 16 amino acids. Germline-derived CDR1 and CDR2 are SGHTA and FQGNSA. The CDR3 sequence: CASSLLAGISNQPQHF. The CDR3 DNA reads TGTGCCAGCAGCTTACTCGCAGGGATTAGCAATCAGCCCCAGCATTTT.

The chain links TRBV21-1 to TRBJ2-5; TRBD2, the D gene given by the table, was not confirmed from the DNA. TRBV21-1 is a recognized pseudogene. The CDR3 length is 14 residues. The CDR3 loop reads CASSKVGGSETQYF. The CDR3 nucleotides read TGTGCCAGCAGCAAAGTGGGGGGATCGGAGACCCAGTACTTC.

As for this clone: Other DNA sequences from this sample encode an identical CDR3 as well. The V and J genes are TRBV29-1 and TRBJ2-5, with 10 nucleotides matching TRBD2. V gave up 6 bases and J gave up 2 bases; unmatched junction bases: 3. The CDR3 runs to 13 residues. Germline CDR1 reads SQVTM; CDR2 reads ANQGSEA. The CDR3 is CSVVAGGQETQYF. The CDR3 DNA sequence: TGCAGCGTAGTAGCGGGGGGTCAAGAGACCCAGTACTTC.